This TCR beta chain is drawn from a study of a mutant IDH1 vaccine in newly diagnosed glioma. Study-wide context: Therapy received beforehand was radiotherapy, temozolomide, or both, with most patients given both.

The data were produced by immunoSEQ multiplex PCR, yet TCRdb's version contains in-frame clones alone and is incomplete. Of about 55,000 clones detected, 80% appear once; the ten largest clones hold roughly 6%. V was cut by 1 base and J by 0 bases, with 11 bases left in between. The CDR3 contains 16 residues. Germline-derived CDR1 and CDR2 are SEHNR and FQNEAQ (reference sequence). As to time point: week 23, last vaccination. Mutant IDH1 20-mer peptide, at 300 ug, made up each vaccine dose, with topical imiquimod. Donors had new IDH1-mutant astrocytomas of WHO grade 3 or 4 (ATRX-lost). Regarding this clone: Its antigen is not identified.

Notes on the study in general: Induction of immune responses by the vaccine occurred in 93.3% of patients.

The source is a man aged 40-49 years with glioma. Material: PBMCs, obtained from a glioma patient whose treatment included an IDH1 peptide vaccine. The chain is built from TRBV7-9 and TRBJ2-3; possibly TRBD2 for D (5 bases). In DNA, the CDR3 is TGTGCCAGCAGCTTAGGCTTATCGGGGAGCACAGATACGCAGTATTTT. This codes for CASSLGLSGSTDTQYF.